This passage covers 30 T cell receptor beta chains from one sample sequenced in a study of T cells in Graves' hyperthyroidism and ophthalmopathy. Using RNA transcripts as the source, TCR beta CDR3 regions were amplified. First-round RT-PCR with HTBI primers amplified the TCR CDR3 region. One entry per CDR3 protein results from TCRdb running MiXCR on the multiplex PCR reads. In the table there are fewer than 750,000 distinct CDR3 sequences, more than 12% of which are singletons. The sequencing sample was made of blood. The receptors originated from a woman aged 45-65 years with Graves' ophthalmopathy.

The chain combines TRBV5-4 with TRBJ1-2, with D possibly being TRBD1 (6 bases). V was shortened by 4 bases and J by 8 bases, with 18 bases between the two germline ends. Looked up from germline, CDR1 is SGHNT and CDR2 is YYREEE (reference sequence). This CDR3 has 14 amino acids. This CDR3 is CASSPRQEISGYTF. CDR3 nucleotide sequence: TGTGCCAGCAGCCCCCGACAGGAAATATCGGGCTACACCTTC.

V usage is TRBV27 and J usage is TRBJ2-1, with TRBD2 matching 12 bases. The V gene's germline CDR1 is MNHEY and CDR2 SMNVEV (reference sequence). There are 14 residues in the CDR3. V lost 4 bases, J lost 15 bases, and 10 bases stayed unmatched. CDR3 protein: CASSWTSGTIPGFF. CDR3 bases: TGTGCCAGCAGTTGGACTAGCGGGACCATCCCGGGGTTCTTC.

This clonotype was counted a few times. V and J are TRBV6-1 and TRBJ1-5; perhaps TRBD1 as D (5 bases). From germline, CDR1 is MNHNS and CDR2 SASEGT. CDR3 length: 16 residues. V lost 1 base, J lost 0 bases, and 10 bases lay in between. CDR3 sequence: CASSEGGTDSNQPQHF. CDR3 DNA sequence: TGTGCCAGCAGTGAAGGGGGCACAGATAGCAATCAGCCCCAGCATTTT.

Ten or more counts support this clonotype. The chain is built from TRBV6-6 and TRBJ1-1; D is unresolved. Trimming shortened V by 0 bases and J by 4 bases, and 6 bases separated the two germline ends. Germline values: CDR1 MNHNY, CDR2 SVGAGI (reference sequence). This CDR3 is 13 amino acids long. The CDR3: CASSYSAVTEAFF. CDR3 sequence (DNA): TGTGCCAGCAGTTACTCGGCAGTCACTGAAGCTTTCTTT.

This clonotype appeared a few times. The chain links TRBV4-2 to TRBJ2-7; perhaps TRBD1 as D (5 bases). Germline V CDR1 and CDR2: LGHNA, YNFKEQ. This CDR3 spans 15 amino acids. V was trimmed by 4 bases and J by 3 bases, leaving 16 bases between them. CDR3 sequence reads: CASSPGPGIIYEQYF. The CDR3, as DNA: TGTGCCAGCAGCCCGGGCCCAGGGATAATCTACGAGCAGTACTTC.

This chain links TRBV9 with TRBJ2-3; no definite D call. The CDR3 totals 13 residues. Per germline, CDR1 SGDLS and CDR2 YYNGEE. Trimming pared 0 bases from V and 6 bases from J, leaving 8 bases between. CDR3 DNA: TGTGCCAGCAGCGTAGGAAATGAGGATACGCAGTATTTT. As protein: CASSVGNEDTQYF.

This clonotype was recorded many times. The chain's CDR3 is CASSQRDRGYEQYF. The CDR3 region has the DNA TGTGCCAGCAGCCAGCGGGACAGGGGTTACGAGCAGTACTTC. V is TRBV7-2 and J is TRBJ2-7; 10 bases agree with TRBD1. J gave up 4 bases and V 5 bases, and 5 bases lay outside the gene matches. The CDR3 has 14 residues. Germline CDR1 and CDR2: SGHTA and FQGNSA. Using reference TRBV7-2 and TRBJ2-7 for the parts outside the CDR3, the full variable domain is GAGVSQSPSNKVTEKGKDVELRCDPISGHTALYWYRQSLGQGLEFLIYFQGNSAPDKSGLPSDRFSAERTGGSVSTLTIQRTQQEDSAVYLCASSQRDRGYEQYFGPGTRLTVT.

This clonotype was seen more than once but under ten times. J is TRBJ2-1 and V is TRBV30; TRBD2 aligns across 10 bases. The V and J ends lost 2 bases and 15 bases, in that order; junction bases with no gene match: 16. The CDR3 contains 15 residues. CDR1 and CDR2 (germline): GTSNPN, SVGIG (reference sequence). The CDR3 DNA is TGTGCCTGGAGTTCTTGGGGACTAGCGACCCTTGGAACGTTCTTC. Its translation is CAWSSWGLATLGTFF.

This clonotype has ten or more counts. J is TRBJ2-7 and V is TRBV18, with 7 bases matching TRBD1. V lost 2 bases and J lost 7; bases outside the gene matches: 8. This CDR3 has 14 residues. Germline CDR1 KGHSH, CDR2 LQKENI. The DNA for the CDR3 is TGTGCCAGCTCACCAGGGACAGTGAGACTGGAGCAGTACTTC. Translating gives CASSPGTVRLEQYF.

Many counts were recorded for this clonotype. The chain joins TRBV6-2 or TRBV6-3 to TRBJ2-1; 8 bases are a match to TRBD2. Trimming removed 4 bases from V and 5 bases from J; junction bases left unmatched: 7. Germline loops: CDR1 MNHEY, CDR2 SVGEGT. The CDR3 length is 15 residues. The CDR3 DNA reads as TGTGCCAGCAGTTCGCCGGGACTAGGGCACAATGAGCAGTTCTTC. Amino acids: CASSSPGLGHNEQFF.

Turning to this clonotype: A much larger clonotype is one base distant, so this may be a read error. The rearrangement uses TRBV5-1 and TRBJ2-1, with D perhaps TRBD2 (5 bases). The CDR3 consists of 15 residues. Germline V gives CDR1 SGHRS, CDR2 YFSETQ. The CDR3 bases are TGTGCCAGCAGCTCAGGACTCCCTCCCTACAATGAGCAGTTCTTC. This encodes CASSSGLPPYNEQFF.

The chain employs TRBV4-3 and TRBJ2-1; 7 bases are a match to TRBD2. The germline CDR1 and CDR2 sequences are LGHNA and YSLEER. The CDR3 runs to 15 residues. Germline trimming cut 4 bases from V and 8 bases from J; bases unmatched to any gene: 11. The CDR3 DNA is TGCGCCAGCAGCCCCCGCGGCGGGGCGGGGGATGAGCAGTTCTTC. It codes for CASSPRGGAGDEQFF.

This clonotype was found a few times. This chain joins TRBV5-6 and TRBJ2-2; 9 bases match TRBD2. CDR3 length: 17 amino acids. Germline CDR1 is SGHDT and CDR2 is YYEEEE. V was clipped by 2 bases and J by 7 bases; unmatched bases: 12. CDR3 residues: CASSLVGGRAGGGELFF. CDR3 nucleotide sequence: TGTGCCAGCAGCTTAGTTGGCGGGAGGGCCGGTGGCGGGGAGCTGTTTTTT.

This clonotype has just a few counts. This may be a read error, as it is one base from a much larger clone. J is TRBJ2-1 and V is TRBV15; 7 bases fit TRBD1. This CDR3 has 14 residues. Germline assignment: CDR1 LNHNV and CDR2 YYDKDF (reference sequence). V lost 0 bases and J lost 9; bases outside the gene matches: 5. The CDR3 DNA follows: TGTGCCACCAGCAGAGATCACAGGGACAGTGAGCAGTTCTTC. Its protein product is CATSRDHRDSEQFF.

This clonotype was picked up many times. This chain joins TRBV7-8 and TRBJ1-5, with D perhaps matching TRBD1 (6 bases). Trimming removed 5 bases at V and 2 bases at J, with 16 bases between. CDR1 is SGHVS, CDR2 FQNEAQ, per germline. The CDR3 sequence is 16 residues long. CDR3 in DNA: TGTGCCAGCAGCCCTCAGGGGAGAGGTGGCAATCAGCCCCAGCATTTT. Encoded protein: CASSPQGRGGNQPQHF.

This clonotype was found many times. The V and J genes are TRBV27 and TRBJ2-7; TRBD1 aligns across 8 bases. The V gene's germline CDR1 is MNHEY and CDR2 SMNVEV (reference sequence). This CDR3 has 13 amino acids. V dropped 5 bases and J dropped 7; count of bases not matched to a gene: 7. CDR3 loop: CASSTQGAREQYF. The CDR3 bases are TGTGCCAGCAGTACTCAGGGGGCGCGGGAGCAGTACTTC.

This clonotype occurred a few times. The chain carries TRBV20-1 and TRBJ1-1; 10 positions match TRBD1. The trim removed 5 bases at V and 5 bases at J, leaving 2 bases unmatched. In germline, CDR1 is DFQATT, CDR2 SNEGSKA (reference sequence). The CDR3 is 12 amino acids. The CDR3 loop is CSAWTGGTEAFF. The CDR3 region has the DNA TGCAGTGCTTGGACAGGGGGGACTGAAGCTTTCTTT.

This clonotype was seen ten or more times. The chain couples TRBV20-1 to TRBJ1-2; the D is unclear. V was pared by 0 bases and J by 0 bases, with 23 bases between. Germline assignment: CDR1 DFQATT and CDR2 SNEGSKA (reference sequence). The CDR3 sequence is 19 residues long. The DNA for the CDR3 is TGCAGTGCTAGAGAAGGACGGCGCGCCAGAAAAATAGCTAACTATGGCTACACCTTC. The encoded protein is CSAREGRRARKIANYGYTF.

V gene TRBV4-1 combines with J gene TRBJ2-7, with 12 bases fitting TRBD1. Germline assignment: CDR1 MGHRA and CDR2 YSYEKL. J lost 4 bases, V lost 2 bases, and 3 bases had no gene match. The CDR3 contains 15 residues. CDR3 in DNA: TGCGCCAGCAGCCAATCGGGACAGGGGGCGTACGAGCAGTACTTC. Amino acid sequence: CASSQSGQGAYEQYF.

In this sample, this clonotype turned up many times. This chain joins TRBV14 and TRBJ2-1; 9 bases match TRBD1. The CDR3 has 19 residues. CDR1 and CDR2 from the germline V gene are SGHDN and FVKESK. The J segment lost 0 bases and the V segment lost 3 bases, leaving 12 bases of the junction unmatched. CDR3 residues: CASSQRDRAAENSYNEQFF. In nucleotides, the CDR3 is TGTGCCAGCAGCCAGAGGGACAGGGCCGCTGAGAACTCCTACAATGAGCAGTTCTTC.

Notes on this clonotype: This may be a read error: a much more frequent sequence differs by one nucleotide. V is TRBV6-4 and J is TRBJ2-7, with 8 bases matching TRBD1. The CDR3 is 13 amino acids. CDR1 is MRHNA, CDR2 SNTAGT, per germline. After removal of 6 bases from V and 6 bases from J, the junction contained 7 bases not matched to a gene. The CDR3: CASSPDRVSEQYF. CDR3 nucleotides: TGTGCCAGCAGCCCGGACAGGGTTTCCGAGCAGTACTTC.

This clonotype was recorded at least ten times. The chain couples TRBV6-2 or TRBV6-3 to TRBJ2-1; 8 bases match TRBD1. V trimming: 6 bases; J trimming: 7 bases; junction bases outside the gene matches: 8. This CDR3 has 14 residues. Germline V gene lookup returns CDR1 MNHEY and CDR2 SVGEGT. The CDR3 protein is CASRQWTGTNEQFF. CDR3 coding DNA: TGTGCCAGCAGGCAATGGACAGGGACGAATGAGCAGTTCTTC.

This clonotype was seen many times. V gene TRBV3-1 combines with J gene TRBJ2-2; D call uncertain. The CDR3 has 15 amino acids. Germline V gives CDR1 LGHDT, CDR2 YNNKEL (reference sequence). With 8 bases removed from V and 1 base from J, the gap between germline ends came to 14 bases. DNA for the CDR3: TGTGCCAGCGGGCTGTGGACCCTGAACACCGGGGAGCTGTTTTTT. Protein sequence: CASGLWTLNTGELFF.

This clonotype was seen repeatedly, ten times or more. The V gene is TRBV13, the J gene TRBJ2-1; D is ambiguous. Germline V gene lookup returns CDR1 PRHDT and CDR2 FYEKMQ (reference sequence). V dropped 3 bases and J dropped 6 bases, with 15 bases sitting between them. The CDR3 length is 15 residues. Written as DNA, the CDR3 is TGTGCCAGCAGCTTTAATAACGCTGCCCCCAATGAGCAGTTCTTC. It codes for CASSFNNAAPNEQFF.

As to this clonotype: A read error may account for a junction end that differs from germline. The chain joins TRBV19 to TRBJ2-1; 7 bases are shared with TRBD1. CDR3 size: 16 residues. The germline V gene has CDR1 LNHDA and CDR2 SQIVND (reference sequence). The CDR3 region is CASSMSASGGVHDQFF. The CDR3 coding sequence is TGTGCCAGTAGTATGTCTGCGTCAGGGGGTGTCCATGACCAGTTCTTC. Combining the CDR3 with reference TRBV19 and TRBJ2-1 gives the whole variable domain DGGITQSPKYLFRKEGQNVTLSCEQNLNHDAMYWYRQDPGQGLRLIYYSQIVNDFQKGDIAEGYSVSREKKESFPLTVTSAQKNPTAFYLCASSMSASGGVHDQFFGPGTRLTVL.

The chain recombines TRBV20-1 with TRBJ1-4, with unresolved D. CDR1 DFQATT and CDR2 SNEGSKA come from the germline V gene (reference sequence). Between the trimmed V and J ends, which lost 8 bases and 5 bases, there was a span of 18 bases. The CDR3 contains 14 residues. The CDR3 sequence is CSPRSTEPNEKLFF. The CDR3 DNA sequence: TGCAGTCCCAGAAGCACAGAGCCGAATGAAAAACTGTTTTTT.

This clonotype was picked up many times. V usage is TRBV2 and J usage is TRBJ2-5; a weak D match, TRBD1 (6 bases). The CDR3 length is 12 residues. Germline V gives CDR1 SNHLY, CDR2 FYNNEI. Trimming took 8 bases from V and 5 from J, leaving 12 bases between them. The CDR3 nucleotides read TGTGCCAGCGAATCCCAGGGGGAGACCCAGTACTTC. It is translated as CASESQGETQYF.

This clonotype has just a few counts. The J gene is TRBJ2-7, the V gene TRBV6-2 or TRBV6-3; 8 positions agree with TRBD2. This CDR3 has 15 residues. The germline V gene has CDR1 MNHEY and CDR2 SVGEGT. The V and J ends lost 5 bases and 1 base, in that order; junction bases with no gene match: 7. This CDR3 is CASSAVAGGSYEQYF. The CDR3 bases are TGTGCCAGCAGTGCCGTGGCGGGAGGATCCTACGAGCAGTACTTC.

This clonotype was seen many times. This rearrangement joins TRBV2 to TRBJ2-2, with 9 bases aligning to TRBD1. The CDR3 spans 14 residues. The germline V gene has CDR1 SNHLY and CDR2 FYNNEI. With V trimmed by 6 bases and J by 3 bases, 2 bases remained unmatched. CDR3 sequence reads: CASRQGAYTGELFF. For the CDR3, the DNA is TGTGCCAGCAGACAGGGGGCTTACACCGGGGAGCTGTTTTTT.

This clonotype came up many times. The chain employs TRBV20-1 and TRBJ2-7; no definite D call. V was pared by 5 bases and J by 6 bases, with 17 bases between. Per germline, CDR1 DFQATT and CDR2 SNEGSKA (reference sequence). The CDR3 length is 13 residues. The CDR3 DNA reads as TGCAGTGCTGGACCCGTTGGTGTTGGCGAGCAGTACTTC. Its translation: CSAGPVGVGEQYF.